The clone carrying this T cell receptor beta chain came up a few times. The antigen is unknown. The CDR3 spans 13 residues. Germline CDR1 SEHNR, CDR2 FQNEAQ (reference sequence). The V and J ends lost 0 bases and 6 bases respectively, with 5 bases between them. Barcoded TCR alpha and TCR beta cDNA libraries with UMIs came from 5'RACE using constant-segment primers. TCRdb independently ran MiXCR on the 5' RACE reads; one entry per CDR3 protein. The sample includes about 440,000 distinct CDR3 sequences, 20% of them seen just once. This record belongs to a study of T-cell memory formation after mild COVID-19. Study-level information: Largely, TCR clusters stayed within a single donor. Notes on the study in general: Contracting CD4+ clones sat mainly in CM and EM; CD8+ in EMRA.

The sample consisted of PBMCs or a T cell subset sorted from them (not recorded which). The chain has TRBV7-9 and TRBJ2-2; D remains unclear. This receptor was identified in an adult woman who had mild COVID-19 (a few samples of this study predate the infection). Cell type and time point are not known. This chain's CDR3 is CASSLASPGELFF. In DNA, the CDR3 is TGTGCCAGCAGCTTAGCGTCTCCCGGGGAGCTGTTTTTT.